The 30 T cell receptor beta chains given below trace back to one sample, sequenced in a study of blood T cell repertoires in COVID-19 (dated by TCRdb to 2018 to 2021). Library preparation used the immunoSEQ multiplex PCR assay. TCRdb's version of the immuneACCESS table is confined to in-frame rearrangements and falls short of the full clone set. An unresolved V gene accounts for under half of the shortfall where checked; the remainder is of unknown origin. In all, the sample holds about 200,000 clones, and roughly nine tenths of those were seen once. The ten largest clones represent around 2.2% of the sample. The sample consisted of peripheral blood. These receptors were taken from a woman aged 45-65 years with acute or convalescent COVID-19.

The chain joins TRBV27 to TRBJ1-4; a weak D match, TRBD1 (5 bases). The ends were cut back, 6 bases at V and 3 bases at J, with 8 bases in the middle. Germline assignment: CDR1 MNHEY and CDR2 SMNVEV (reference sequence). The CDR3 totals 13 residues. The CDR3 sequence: CASRTGANEKLFF. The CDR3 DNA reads TGTGCCAGCAGAACGGGGGCTAATGAAAAACTGTTTTTT.

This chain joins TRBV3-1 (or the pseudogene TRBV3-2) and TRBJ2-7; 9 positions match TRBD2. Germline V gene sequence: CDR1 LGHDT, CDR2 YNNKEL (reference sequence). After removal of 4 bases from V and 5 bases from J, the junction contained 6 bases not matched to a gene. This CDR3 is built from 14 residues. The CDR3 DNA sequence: TGTGCCAGCAGCCGGGCGGGAGGGCCTGACGAGCAGTACTTC. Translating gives CASSRAGGPDEQYF.

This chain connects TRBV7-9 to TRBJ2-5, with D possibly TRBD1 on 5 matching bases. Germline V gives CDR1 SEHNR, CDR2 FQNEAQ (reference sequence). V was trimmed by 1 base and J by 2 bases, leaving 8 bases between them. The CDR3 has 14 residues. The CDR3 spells CASSLVQGQETQYF. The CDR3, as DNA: TGTGCCAGCAGCTTAGTCCAGGGTCAAGAGACCCAGTACTTC.

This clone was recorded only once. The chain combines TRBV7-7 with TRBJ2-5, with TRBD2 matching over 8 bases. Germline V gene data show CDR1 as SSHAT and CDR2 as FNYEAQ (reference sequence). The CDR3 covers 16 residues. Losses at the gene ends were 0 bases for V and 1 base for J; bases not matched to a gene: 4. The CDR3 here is CASSLATGLVQETQYF. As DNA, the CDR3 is TGTGCCAGCAGCTTAGCCACGGGACTAGTCCAAGAGACCCAGTACTTC.

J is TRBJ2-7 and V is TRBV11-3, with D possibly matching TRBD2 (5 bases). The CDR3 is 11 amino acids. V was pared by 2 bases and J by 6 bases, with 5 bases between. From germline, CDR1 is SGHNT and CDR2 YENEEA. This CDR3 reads CASSLRGEQYF. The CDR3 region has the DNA TGTGCCAGCAGCTTACGGGGCGAGCAGTACTTC.

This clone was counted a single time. The CDR3 nucleotides read TGTGCCAGCTCTCCGGACAGTAACACTGAAGCTTTCTTT. Its translation is CASSPDSNTEAFF. The chain carries TRBV18 and TRBJ1-1; a weak D match, TRBD1 (6 bases). From germline, CDR1 is KGHSH and CDR2 LQKENI. There are 13 residues in the CDR3. Trimming stripped 6 bases from V and 2 bases from J, with 10 bases between. The full variable domain, completed using reference TRBV18 and TRBJ1-1, is NAGVMQNPRHLVRRRGQEARLRCSPMKGHSHVYWYRQLPEEGLKFMVYLQKENIIDESGMPKERFSAEFPKEGPSILRIQQVVRGDSAAYFCASSPDSNTEAFFGQGTRLTVV.

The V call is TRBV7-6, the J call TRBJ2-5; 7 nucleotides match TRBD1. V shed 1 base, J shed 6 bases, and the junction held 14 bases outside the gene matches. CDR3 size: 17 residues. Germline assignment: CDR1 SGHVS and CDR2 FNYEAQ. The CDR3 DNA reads TGTGCCAGCAGCTTAGGGATCGGACAGGCCGGGCAAAAGACCCAGTACTTC. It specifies CASSLGIGQAGQKTQYF.

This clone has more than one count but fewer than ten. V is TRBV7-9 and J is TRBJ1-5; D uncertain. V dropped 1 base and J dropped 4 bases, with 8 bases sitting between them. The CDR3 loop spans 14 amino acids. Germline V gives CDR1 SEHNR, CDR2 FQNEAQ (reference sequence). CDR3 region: CASSLGAGNQPQHF. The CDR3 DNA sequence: TGTGCCAGCAGCTTAGGGGCGGGGAATCAGCCCCAGCATTTT.

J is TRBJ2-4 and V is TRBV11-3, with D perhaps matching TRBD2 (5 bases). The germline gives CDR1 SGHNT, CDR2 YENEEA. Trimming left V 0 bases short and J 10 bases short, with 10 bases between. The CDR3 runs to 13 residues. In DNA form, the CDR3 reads TGTGCCAGCAGCTTAGACCGGCTAGCAATTCAGTACTTC. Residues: CASSLDRLAIQYF.

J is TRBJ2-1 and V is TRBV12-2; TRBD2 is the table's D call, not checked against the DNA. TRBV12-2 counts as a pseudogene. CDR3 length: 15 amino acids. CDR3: CASRFGEALYNEQFF. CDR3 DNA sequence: TGTGCAAGTCGCTTCGGGGAGGCCCTATACAATGAGCAGTTCTTC.

The CDR3 DNA reads as TGTGCCAGCAGCCCAGGGTCGCGGCAAGAGACCCAGTACTTC. Protein product: CASSPGSRQETQYF. The chain has TRBV9 and TRBJ2-5; TRBD1 might be the D (5 bases). V shed 4 bases and J shed 2 bases, with 12 bases lying between them. The length of the CDR3 is 14 residues. Germline loops: CDR1 SGDLS, CDR2 YYNGEE. The whole variable domain, remainder taken from reference TRBV9 and TRBJ2-5, is DSGVTQTPKHLITATGQRVTLRCSPRSGDLSVYWYQQSLDQGLQFLIQYYNGEERAKGNILERFSAQQFPDLHSELNLSSLELGDSALYFCASSPGSRQETQYFGPGTRLLVL.

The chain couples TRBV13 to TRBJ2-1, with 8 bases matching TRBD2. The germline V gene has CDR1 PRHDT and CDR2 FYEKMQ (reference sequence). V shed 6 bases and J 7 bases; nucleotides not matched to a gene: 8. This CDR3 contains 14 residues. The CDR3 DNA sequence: TGTGCCAGCAGGCCCCGGGAGGGGGGAAATGAGCAGTTCTTC. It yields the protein CASRPREGGNEQFF. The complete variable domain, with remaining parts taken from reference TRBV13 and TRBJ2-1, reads AAGVIQSPRHLIKEKRETATLKCYPIPRHDTVYWYQQGPGQDPQFLISFYEKMQSDKGSIPDRFSAQQFSDYHSELNMSSLELGDSALYFCASRPREGGNEQFFGPGTRLTVL.

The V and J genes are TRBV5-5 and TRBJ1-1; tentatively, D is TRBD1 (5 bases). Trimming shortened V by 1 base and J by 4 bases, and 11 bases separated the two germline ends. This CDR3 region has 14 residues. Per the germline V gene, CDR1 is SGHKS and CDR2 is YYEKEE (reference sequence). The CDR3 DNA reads TGTGCCAGCAGCTTGCAGGGATTAGGCACTGAAGCTTTCTTT. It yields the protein CASSLQGLGTEAFF.

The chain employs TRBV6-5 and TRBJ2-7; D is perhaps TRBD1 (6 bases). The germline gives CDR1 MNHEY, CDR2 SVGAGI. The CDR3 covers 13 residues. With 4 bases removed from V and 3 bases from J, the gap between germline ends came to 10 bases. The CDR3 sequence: CASSLQGFYEQYF. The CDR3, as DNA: TGTGCCAGCAGTTTACAGGGTTTCTACGAGCAGTACTTC.

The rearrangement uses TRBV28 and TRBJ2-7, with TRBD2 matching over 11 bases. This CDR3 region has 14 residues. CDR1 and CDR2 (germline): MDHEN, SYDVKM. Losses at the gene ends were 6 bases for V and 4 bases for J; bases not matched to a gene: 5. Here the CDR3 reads CASRIAGGTYEQYF. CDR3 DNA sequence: TGTGCCAGCAGGATAGCGGGAGGGACTTACGAGCAGTACTTC.

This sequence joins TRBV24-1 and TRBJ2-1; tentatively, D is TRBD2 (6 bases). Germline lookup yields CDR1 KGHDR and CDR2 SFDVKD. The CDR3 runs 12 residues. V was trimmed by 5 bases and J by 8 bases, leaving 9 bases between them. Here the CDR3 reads CATSGGGDEQFF. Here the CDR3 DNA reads TGTGCCACCAGTGGAGGAGGGGATGAGCAGTTCTTC.

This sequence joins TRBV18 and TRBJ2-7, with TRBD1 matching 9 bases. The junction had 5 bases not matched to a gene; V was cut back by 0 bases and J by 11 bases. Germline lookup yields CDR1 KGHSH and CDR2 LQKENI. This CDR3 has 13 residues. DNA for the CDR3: TGTGCCAGCTCACCACCGGGGACAGGGAAGGAGTACTTC. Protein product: CASSPPGTGKEYF.

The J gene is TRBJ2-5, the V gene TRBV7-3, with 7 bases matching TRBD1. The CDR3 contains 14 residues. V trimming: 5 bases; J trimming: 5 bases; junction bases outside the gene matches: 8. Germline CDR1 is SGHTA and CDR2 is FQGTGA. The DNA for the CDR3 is TGTGCCAGCAGCCCTGGACAGGCGCGGGAGACCCAGTACTTC. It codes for CASSPGQARETQYF. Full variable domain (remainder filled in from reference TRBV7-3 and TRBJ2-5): GAGVSQTPSNKVTEKGKYVELRCDPISGHTALYWYRQSLGQGPEFLIYFQGTGAADDSGLPNDRFFAVRPEGSVSTLKIQRTERGDSAVYLCASSPGQARETQYFGPGTRLLVL.

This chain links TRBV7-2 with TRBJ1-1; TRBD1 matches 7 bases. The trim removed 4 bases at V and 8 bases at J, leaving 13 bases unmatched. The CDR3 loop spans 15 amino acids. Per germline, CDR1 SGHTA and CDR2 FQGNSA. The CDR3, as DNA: TGTGCCAGCAGCTCCCCACTTCGGGACAGCCAAGAAGCTTTCTTT. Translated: CASSSPLRDSQEAFF.

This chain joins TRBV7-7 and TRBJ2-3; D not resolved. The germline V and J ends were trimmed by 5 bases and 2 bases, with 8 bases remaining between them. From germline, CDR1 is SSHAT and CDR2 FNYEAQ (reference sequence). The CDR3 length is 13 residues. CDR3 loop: CASSGSHTDTQYF. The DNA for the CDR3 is TGTGCCAGCAGCGGTAGCCACACAGATACGCAGTATTTT.

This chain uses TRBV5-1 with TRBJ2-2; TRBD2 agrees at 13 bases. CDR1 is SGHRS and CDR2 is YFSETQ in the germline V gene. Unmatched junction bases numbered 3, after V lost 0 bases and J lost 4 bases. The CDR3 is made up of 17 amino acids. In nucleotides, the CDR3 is TGCGCCAGCAGCTTGGCGGGACTAGCGGGACTCACCGGGGAGCTGTTTTTT. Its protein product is CASSLAGLAGLTGELFF.

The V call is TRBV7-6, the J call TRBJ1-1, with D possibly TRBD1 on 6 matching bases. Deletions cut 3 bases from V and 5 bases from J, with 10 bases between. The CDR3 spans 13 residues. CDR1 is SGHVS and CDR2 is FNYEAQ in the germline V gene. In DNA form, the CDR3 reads TGTGCCAGCAGCTTTGGGGGCGGGACTGAAGCTTTCTTT. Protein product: CASSFGGGTEAFF.

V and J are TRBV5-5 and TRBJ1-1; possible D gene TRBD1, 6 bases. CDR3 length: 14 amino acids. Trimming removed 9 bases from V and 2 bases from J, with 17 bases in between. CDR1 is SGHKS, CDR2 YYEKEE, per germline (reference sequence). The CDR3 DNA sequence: TGTGCCACCCTAAAGGGGGTCGGCAACACTGAAGCTTTCTTT. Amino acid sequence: CATLKGVGNTEAFF.

This chain's CDR3 is CAISATSSSGRARTGELFF. The CDR3 DNA reads TGTGCCATCAGTGCGACCAGCTCTAGCGGGAGGGCCAGGACCGGGGAGCTGTTTTTT. This chain connects TRBV10-3 to TRBJ2-2; 12 bases line up with TRBD2. The CDR3 consists of 19 residues. Germline assignment: CDR1 ENHRY and CDR2 SYGVKD. With V trimmed by 4 bases and J by 5 bases, 14 bases remained unmatched.

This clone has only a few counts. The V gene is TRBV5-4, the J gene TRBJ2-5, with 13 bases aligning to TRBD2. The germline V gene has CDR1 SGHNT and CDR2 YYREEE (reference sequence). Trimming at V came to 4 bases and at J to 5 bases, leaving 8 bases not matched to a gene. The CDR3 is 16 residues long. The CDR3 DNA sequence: TGTGCCAGCAGCCCCGGACTAGCGGGAGTGGTGGAGACCCAGTACTTC. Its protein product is CASSPGLAGVVETQYF.

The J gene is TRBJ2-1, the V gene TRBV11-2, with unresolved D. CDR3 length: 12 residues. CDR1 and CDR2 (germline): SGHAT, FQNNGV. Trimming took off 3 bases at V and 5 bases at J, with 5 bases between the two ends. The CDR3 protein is CASSFFNNEQFF. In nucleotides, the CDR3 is TGTGCCAGCAGCTTTTTCAACAATGAGCAGTTCTTC.

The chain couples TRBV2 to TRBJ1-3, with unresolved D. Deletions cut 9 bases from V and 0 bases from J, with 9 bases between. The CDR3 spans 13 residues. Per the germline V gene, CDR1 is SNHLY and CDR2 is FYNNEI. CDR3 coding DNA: TGTGCCAGTAACAGAGTCTCTGGAAACACCATATATTTT. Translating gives CASNRVSGNTIYF.

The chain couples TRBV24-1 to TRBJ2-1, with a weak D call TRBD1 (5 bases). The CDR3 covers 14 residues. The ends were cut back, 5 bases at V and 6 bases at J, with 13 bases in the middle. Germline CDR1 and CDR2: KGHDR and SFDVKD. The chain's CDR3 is CATSASGRPNEQFF. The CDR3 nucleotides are TGTGCCACCAGTGCTTCAGGGCGCCCCAATGAGCAGTTCTTC.

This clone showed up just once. This chain's CDR3 is CAHHQGRGGTEAFF. CDR3 nucleotide sequence: TGTGCCCACCACCAGGGGCGCGGGGGCACTGAAGCTTTCTTT. This chain uses TRBV30 with TRBJ1-1; D possibly corresponds to TRBD1 (6 bases). Looked up from germline, CDR1 is GTSNPN and CDR2 is SVGIG (reference sequence). The CDR3 totals 14 residues. V was pared by 8 bases and J by 4 bases, with 20 bases between.

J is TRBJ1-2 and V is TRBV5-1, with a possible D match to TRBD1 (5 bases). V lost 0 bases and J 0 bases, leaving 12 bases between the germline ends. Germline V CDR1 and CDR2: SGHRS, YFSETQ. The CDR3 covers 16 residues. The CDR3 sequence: CASSLVGGVSNYGYTF. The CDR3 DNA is TGCGCCAGCAGCTTGGTGGGAGGGGTCTCTAACTATGGCTACACCTTC.